This T cell receptor beta chain was sequenced during a study of T cells in Graves' hyperthyroidism and ophthalmopathy. Regarding the study as a whole: A median 6.5 months before onset, the model predicted ophthalmopathy.

RNA transcripts served as the template for amplifying TCR beta CDR3 regions. A set of HTBI primers served as the primers for a first-round RT-PCR of the TCR CDR3. TCRdb reprocessed the multiplex PCR reads via MiXCR and lists one record per CDR3 protein. The data hold more than 550,000 distinct CDR3 sequences, with roughly a sixth observed a single time. The CDR3 length is 14 residues. Germline CDR1 and CDR2: SGHRS and YFSETQ. Worth noting for this clonotype: Its antigen is still unknown. A junction end diverges from the germline sequence, so it may reflect a read error.

The sequencing input was blood. This clonotype was sampled from a woman aged 50 to 60 with Graves' hyperthyroidism that later progressed to Graves' ophthalmopathy. V usage is TRBV5-1 and J usage is TRBJ2-5, with a possible D match to TRBD1 (5 bases). The CDR3 DNA reads as TGCGCCAGCAGCACGAGCCTAGGGGAAGAAACCCAGTACTTC. This gives the protein CASSTSLGEETQYF.